Below are 22 T cell receptor beta chains sequenced from a single sample in a study of graft-versus-host responses after intestinal transplantation. TCRdb's table, derived via immunoSEQ multiplex PCR, lists solely in-frame clones and lacks some. Of about 120,000 clones listed, about 95% are singletons. For these receptors, no antigen is known. The sequencing used unstimulated CD8+ T cells sorted from spleen or lymph node cells, collected before intestinal transplant. These receptors were collected from a human donor who received an intestinal transplant.

The chain links TRBV28 to TRBJ1-1; D gene unclear. The CDR3 extends over 11 amino acids. Germline values: CDR1 MDHEN, CDR2 SYDVKM. Trimming removed 3 bases at V and 8 bases at J, with 7 bases between. CDR3 sequence reads: CASSFYEEAFF. The CDR3 bases are TGTGCCAGCAGTTTCTATGAGGAAGCTTTCTTT.

The rearrangement uses TRBV30 and TRBJ2-7, with 8 bases matching TRBD1. V lost 0 bases and J lost 1; bases outside the gene matches: 8. This CDR3 has 16 residues. Germline V gene data show CDR1 as GTSNPN and CDR2 as SVGIG (reference sequence). CDR3 DNA: TGTGCCTGGAGTGTACGCTGGGGACAGGAGTCCTACGAGCAGTACTTC. Encoded protein: CAWSVRWGQESYEQYF.

In its sample, this clone was seen once. This chain links TRBV7-6 with TRBJ2-5, with D uncertain. Matching the DNA end better, TRBJ2-7 makes the J call doubtful. Germline CDR1 and CDR2: SGHVS and FNYEAQ. This CDR3 has 12 amino acids. CDR3 sequence: CASSSKDYEQYF. CDR3 nucleotide sequence: TGTGCCAGCAGCTCGAAGGATTACGAGCAGTACTTC.

In nucleotides, the CDR3 is TGTGCCAGCAGCGCGTCAGGGACTTATAATTCACCCCTCCACTTT. Protein sequence: CASSASGTYNSPLHF. The chain joins TRBV7-9 to TRBJ1-6; weak D call: TRBD1 (5 bases). Germline V CDR1 and CDR2: SEHNR, FQNEAQ (reference sequence). The V end was cut by 5 bases, the J end by 4 bases, with 12 bases between. This CDR3 contains 15 residues.

This clone was detected only once. V gene TRBV9 combines with J gene TRBJ2-7; D gene uncertain. CDR1 is SGDLS, CDR2 YYNGEE, per germline. There are 15 residues in the CDR3. Trimming took off 0 bases at V and 0 bases at J, with 10 bases between the two ends. The CDR3 here is CASSVAEWSSYEQYF. The CDR3 DNA sequence: TGTGCCAGCAGCGTAGCTGAGTGGTCCTCCTACGAGCAGTACTTC.

V usage is TRBV10-2 and J usage is TRBJ1-5, with D perhaps matching TRBD1 (5 bases). Trimming shortened V by 0 bases and J by 4 bases, and 10 bases separated the two germline ends. The length of the CDR3 is 15 residues. CDR1 WSHSY and CDR2 SAAADI come from the germline V gene. The CDR3 coding sequence is TGCGCCAGCAGTGAGTCCCGGCCAGGGAATCAGCCCCAGCATTTT. The encoded protein is CASSESRPGNQPQHF.

Written as DNA, the CDR3 is TGTGCCAGCAGTTTATACCCACCCAGAGTAGACAGCTCCTCCTACGAGCAGTACTTC. Translating gives CASSLYPPRVDSSSYEQYF. V is TRBV28 and J is TRBJ2-7, with D possibly TRBD1 on 5 matching bases. V was pared by 1 base and J by 0 bases, with 22 bases between. The CDR3 runs 19 residues. CDR1 and CDR2 from the germline V gene are MDHEN and SYDVKM.

The chain carries TRBV19 and TRBJ2-6; 9 bases are shared with TRBD1. V shed 10 bases, J shed 0 bases, and the junction held 7 bases outside the gene matches. The CDR3 covers 16 residues. Germline CDR1 LNHDA, CDR2 SQIVND (reference sequence). The CDR3 DNA follows: TGTGCCACCCCGGACAGGGGAGCCTCTGGGGCCAACGTCCTGACTTTC. It translates to CATPDRGASGANVLTF.

This clone appeared a single time. This chain links TRBV6-5 with TRBJ2-7, with a possible D match to TRBD2 (5 bases). Germline CDR1 MNHEY, CDR2 SVGAGI. Trimming stripped 4 bases from V and 5 bases from J, with 15 bases between. The CDR3 sequence is 14 residues long. Here the CDR3 reads CASSFPASPHEQYF. CDR3 coding DNA: TGTGCCAGCAGTTTTCCCGCTAGCCCCCACGAGCAGTACTTC.

The chain is built from TRBV6-6 and TRBJ2-1, with TRBD2 matching 7 bases. After removal of 8 bases from V and 0 bases from J, the junction contained 4 bases not matched to a gene. CDR3 length: 14 amino acids. Germline CDR1 MNHNY, CDR2 SVGAGI (reference sequence). CDR3 coding DNA: TGTGCCAGCGTACGGGAGGCCTCCTACAATGAGCAGTTCTTC. This gives the protein CASVREASYNEQFF.

This rearrangement joins TRBV14 to TRBJ2-1; D call uncertain. The CDR3 runs 15 residues. The germline V gene encodes CDR1 SGHDN and CDR2 FVKESK. V was shortened by 0 bases and J by 0 bases, with 6 bases between the two germline ends. The CDR3 reads CASSQEASSYNEQFF. CDR3 sequence (DNA): TGTGCCAGCAGCCAAGAAGCGAGCTCCTACAATGAGCAGTTCTTC.

The rearrangement uses TRBV28 and TRBJ2-7, with a weak D call TRBD2 (5 bases). The V gene lost 3 bases and the J gene lost 1 base, with 7 bases spanning the gap. Germline V gene data show CDR1 as MDHEN and CDR2 as SYDVKM. The CDR3 sequence is 13 residues long. As DNA, the CDR3 is TGTGCCAGCAGTTTTCCGGGGTCCTACGAGCAGTACTTC. Translation: CASSFPGSYEQYF.

Note on this clone: Because the CDR3's place on the DNA is in doubt, the DNA is left out and the CDR3 is given as listed by TCRdb. The gene calls are TRBV21-1 and TRBJ2-1. TRBV21-1 is an annotated pseudogene. Inclusive of both ends, the CDR3 amounts to 19 amino acids. The CDR3: CASSKGPFYGCPTYNEQFF.

The chain combines TRBV19 with TRBJ2-2; 10 bases match TRBD2. J gave up 2 bases and V 0 bases, and 6 bases lay outside the gene matches. This CDR3 comprises 18 residues. Germline V CDR1 and CDR2: LNHDA, SQIVND (reference sequence). CDR3 nucleotides: TGTGCCAGTAGTATAGATCGCCTAGCGGGAGAAAACACCGGGGAGCTGTTTTTT. Encoded protein: CASSIDRLAGENTGELFF.

J is TRBJ2-3 and V is TRBV5-6, with D possibly being TRBD1 (6 bases). Trimming stripped 0 bases from V and 2 bases from J, with 10 bases between. The CDR3 has 15 amino acids. From germline, CDR1 is SGHDT and CDR2 YYEEEE. CDR3: CASSLGGLFTDTQYF. The CDR3 coding sequence is TGTGCCAGCAGCTTGGGGGGGCTTTTCACAGATACGCAGTATTTT.

The chain uses TRBV4-1 and TRBJ1-2; 7 bases match TRBD1. Germline CDR1 reads MGHRA; CDR2 reads YSYEKL. With 0 bases clipped from V and 0 bases from J, the junction kept 1 base outside the gene matches. This CDR3 region has 15 residues. The DNA of the CDR3 is TGCGCCAGCAGCCAAGAAACAGGGGCTAACTATGGCTACACCTTC. Protein: CASSQETGANYGYTF.

This clone was counted a single time. This sample includes further DNA sequences coding for the same CDR3. The chain combines TRBV2 with TRBJ2-1, with D maybe TRBD1 (6 bases). V was pared by 7 bases and J by 4 bases, with 17 bases between. The germline gives CDR1 SNHLY, CDR2 FYNNEI. There are 15 residues in the CDR3. The CDR3 DNA reads TGTGCCAGCAAAGTAGGGATGACAGGTTACAATGAGCAGTTCTTC. Its protein product is CASKVGMTGYNEQFF.

The J gene is TRBJ2-5, the V gene TRBV7-2; D remains ambiguous. V was pared by 2 bases and J by 2 bases, with 9 bases between. This CDR3 spans 14 amino acids. In germline, CDR1 is SGHTA, CDR2 FQGNSA. The CDR3 bases are TGTGCCAGCAGCTTAAGGCTGAATCAAGAGACCCAGTACTTC. Translating gives CASSLRLNQETQYF.

This clone was counted a single time. The rearrangement uses TRBV28 and TRBJ1-1; the D gene is possibly TRBD1 (6 bases). The CDR3 contains 13 residues. Germline lookup yields CDR1 MDHEN and CDR2 SYDVKM. V shed 3 bases and J shed 3 bases, with 8 bases lying between them. CDR3 residues: CASSLGADTEAFF. As DNA, the CDR3 is TGTGCCAGCAGTTTGGGGGCTGACACTGAAGCTTTCTTT. Combining the CDR3 with reference TRBV28 and TRBJ1-1 gives the whole variable domain DVKVTQSSRYLVKRTGEKVFLECVQDMDHENMFWYRQDPGLGLRLIYFSYDVKMKEKGDIPEGYSVSREKKERFSLILESASTNQTSMYLCASSLGADTEAFFGQGTRLTVV.

In DNA, the CDR3 is TGTGCCAGCCACAGGACAGGGGGTTCCAATCAGCCCCAGCATTTT. Its translation: CASHRTGGSNQPQHF. The rearrangement links TRBV28 to TRBJ1-5, with TRBD1 identical over 10 bases. Trimming cost V 8 bases and J 3 bases; bases outside gene matches: 7. CDR1 MDHEN and CDR2 SYDVKM come from the germline V gene. This CDR3 has 15 residues.

The chain is built from TRBV19 and TRBJ2-7, with 7 bases that match TRBD2. CDR1 and CDR2 from the germline V gene are LNHDA and SQIVND (reference sequence). After removal of 2 bases from V and 4 bases from J, the junction contained 5 bases not matched to a gene. The CDR3 runs 14 residues. The CDR3 loop is CASSILGREYEQYF. CDR3 sequence (DNA): TGTGCCAGTAGTATATTAGGGCGGGAGTACGAGCAGTACTTC.

This sequence joins TRBV19 and TRBJ2-1, with 7 nucleotides matching TRBD2. The V segment lost 6 bases and the J segment 5 bases; nucleotides outside the gene matches: 7. The CDR3 spans 14 residues. In germline, CDR1 is LNHDA, CDR2 SQIVND (reference sequence). CDR3 sequence (DNA): TGTGCCAGTAGCTTTGTGGGGACTAACAATGAGCAGTTCTTC. This sequence encodes CASSFVGTNNEQFF.